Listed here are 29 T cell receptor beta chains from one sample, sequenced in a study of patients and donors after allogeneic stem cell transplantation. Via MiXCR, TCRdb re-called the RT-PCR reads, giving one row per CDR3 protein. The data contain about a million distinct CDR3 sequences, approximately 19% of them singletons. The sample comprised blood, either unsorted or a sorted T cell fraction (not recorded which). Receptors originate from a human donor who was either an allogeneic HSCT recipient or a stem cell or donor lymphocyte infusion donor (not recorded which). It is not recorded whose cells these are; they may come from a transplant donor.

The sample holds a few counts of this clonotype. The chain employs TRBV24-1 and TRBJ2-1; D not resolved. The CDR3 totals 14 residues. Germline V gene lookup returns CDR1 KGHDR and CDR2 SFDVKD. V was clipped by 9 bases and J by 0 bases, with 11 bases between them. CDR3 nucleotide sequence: TGTGCCACCGCGGACGGTAGCTCCTACAATGAGCAGTTCTTC. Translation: CATADGSSYNEQFF.

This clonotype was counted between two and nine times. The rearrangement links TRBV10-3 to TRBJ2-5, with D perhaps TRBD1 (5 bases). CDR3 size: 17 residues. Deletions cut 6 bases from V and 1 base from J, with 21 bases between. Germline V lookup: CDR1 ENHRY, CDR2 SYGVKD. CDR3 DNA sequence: TGTGCCATCAGGGCACAGGCGGAAGGGCTTCTCCAAGAGACCCAGTACTTC. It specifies CAIRAQAEGLLQETQYF.

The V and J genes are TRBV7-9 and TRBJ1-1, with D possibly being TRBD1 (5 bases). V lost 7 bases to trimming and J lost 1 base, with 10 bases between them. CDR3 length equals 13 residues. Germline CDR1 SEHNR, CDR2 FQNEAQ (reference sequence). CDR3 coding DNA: TGTGCCAGCATCGACAGCCGGAACACTGAAGCTTTCTTT. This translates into CASIDSRNTEAFF.

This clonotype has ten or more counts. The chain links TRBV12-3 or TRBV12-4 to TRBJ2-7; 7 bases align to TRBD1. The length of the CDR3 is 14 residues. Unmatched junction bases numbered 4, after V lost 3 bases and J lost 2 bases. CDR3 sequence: CASSLTGIPYEQYF. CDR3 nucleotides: TGTGCCAGCAGTTTGACAGGGATTCCCTACGAGCAGTACTTC.

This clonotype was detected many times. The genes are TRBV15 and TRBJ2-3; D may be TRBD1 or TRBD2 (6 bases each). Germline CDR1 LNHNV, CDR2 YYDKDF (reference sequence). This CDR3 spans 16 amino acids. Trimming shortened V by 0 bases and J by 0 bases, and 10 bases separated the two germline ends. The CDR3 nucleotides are TGTGCCACCAGCAGAGAACGGGGGCCAAGCACAGATACGCAGTATTTT. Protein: CATSRERGPSTDTQYF. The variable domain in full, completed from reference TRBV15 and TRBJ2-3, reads DAMVIQNPRYQVTQFGKPVTLSCSQTLNHNVMYWYQQKSSQAPKLLFHYYDKDFNNEADTPDNFQSRRPNTSFCFLDIRSPGLGDTAMYLCATSRERGPSTDTQYFGPGTRLTVL.

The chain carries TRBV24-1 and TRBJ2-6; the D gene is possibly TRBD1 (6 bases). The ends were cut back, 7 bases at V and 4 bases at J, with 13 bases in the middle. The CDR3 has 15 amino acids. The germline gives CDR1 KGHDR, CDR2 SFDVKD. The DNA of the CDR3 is TGTGCCACCAGCAAACCAGGGGACGGGGCCAACGTCCTGACTTTC. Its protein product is CATSKPGDGANVLTF.

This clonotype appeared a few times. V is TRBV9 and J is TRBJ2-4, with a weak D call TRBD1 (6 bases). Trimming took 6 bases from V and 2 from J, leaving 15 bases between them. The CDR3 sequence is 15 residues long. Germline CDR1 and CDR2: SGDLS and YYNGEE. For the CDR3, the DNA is TGTGCCAGCACTGAGGGGGATCTTTCCAAAAACATTCAGTACTTC. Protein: CASTEGDLSKNIQYF.

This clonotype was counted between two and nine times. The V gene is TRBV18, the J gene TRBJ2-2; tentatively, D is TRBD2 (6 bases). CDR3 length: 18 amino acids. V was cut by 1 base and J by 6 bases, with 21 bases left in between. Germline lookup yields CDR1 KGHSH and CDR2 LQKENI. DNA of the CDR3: TGTGCCAGCTCACCACGTATTCGGCGGGACTCGGGGGCCGGGGAGCTGTTTTTT. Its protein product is CASSPRIRRDSGAGELFF.

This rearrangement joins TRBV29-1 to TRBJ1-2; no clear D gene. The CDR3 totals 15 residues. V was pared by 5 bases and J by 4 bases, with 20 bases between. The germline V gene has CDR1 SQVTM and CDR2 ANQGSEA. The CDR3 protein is CSVQPHLKGTYGYTF. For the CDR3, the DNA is TGCAGCGTTCAACCGCACTTGAAGGGTACCTATGGCTACACCTTC.

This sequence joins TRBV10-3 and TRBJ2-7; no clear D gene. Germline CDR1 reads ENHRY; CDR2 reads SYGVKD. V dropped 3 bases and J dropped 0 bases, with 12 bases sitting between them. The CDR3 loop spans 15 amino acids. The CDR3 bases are TGTGCCATCAGTGAACGGAACGCCCTCTCCTACGAGCAGTACTTC. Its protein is CAISERNALSYEQYF.

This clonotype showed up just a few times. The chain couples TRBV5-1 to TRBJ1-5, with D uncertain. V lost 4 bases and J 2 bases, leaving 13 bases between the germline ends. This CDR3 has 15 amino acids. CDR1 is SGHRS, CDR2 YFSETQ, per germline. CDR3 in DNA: TGCGCCAGCAGCCCGGGGAGGGAAGGCAATCAGCCCCAGCATTTT. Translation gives CASSPGREGNQPQHF.

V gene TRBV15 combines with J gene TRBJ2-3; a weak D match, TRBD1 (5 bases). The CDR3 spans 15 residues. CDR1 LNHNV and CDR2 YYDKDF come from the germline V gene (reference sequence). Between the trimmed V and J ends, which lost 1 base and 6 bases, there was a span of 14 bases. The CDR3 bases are TGTGCCACCAGCAGAGCTAACAGGCGTGGGGATACGCAGTATTTT. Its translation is CATSRANRRGDTQYF.

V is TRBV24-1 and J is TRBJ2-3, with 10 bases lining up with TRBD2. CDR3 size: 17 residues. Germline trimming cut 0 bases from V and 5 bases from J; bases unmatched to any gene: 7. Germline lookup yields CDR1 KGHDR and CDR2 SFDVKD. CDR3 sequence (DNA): TGTGCCACCAGTGATTTGCCACTAGCGGGAAAGAGAGATACGCAGTATTTT. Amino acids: CATSDLPLAGKRDTQYF.

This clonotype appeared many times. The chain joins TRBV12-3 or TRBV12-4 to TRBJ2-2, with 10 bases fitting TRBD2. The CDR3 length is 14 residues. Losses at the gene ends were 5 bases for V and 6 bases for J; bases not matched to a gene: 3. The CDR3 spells CASSASGSSGELFF. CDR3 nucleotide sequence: TGTGCCAGCAGTGCTAGCGGGAGTTCCGGGGAGCTGTTTTTT.

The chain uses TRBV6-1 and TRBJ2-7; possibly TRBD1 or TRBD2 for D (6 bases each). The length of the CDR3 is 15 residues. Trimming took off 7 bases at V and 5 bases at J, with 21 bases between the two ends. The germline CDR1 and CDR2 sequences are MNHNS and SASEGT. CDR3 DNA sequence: TGTGCCAGCACAAAATGGGGGCCCTCGGGAGACGAGCAGTACTTC. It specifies CASTKWGPSGDEQYF.

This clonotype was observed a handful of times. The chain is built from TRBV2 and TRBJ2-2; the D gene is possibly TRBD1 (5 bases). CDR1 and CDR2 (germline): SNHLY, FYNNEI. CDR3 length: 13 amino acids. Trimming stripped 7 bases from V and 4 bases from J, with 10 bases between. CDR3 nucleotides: TGTGCCAGCACCGACAGAGTCACCGGGGAGCTGTTTTTT. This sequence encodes CASTDRVTGELFF.

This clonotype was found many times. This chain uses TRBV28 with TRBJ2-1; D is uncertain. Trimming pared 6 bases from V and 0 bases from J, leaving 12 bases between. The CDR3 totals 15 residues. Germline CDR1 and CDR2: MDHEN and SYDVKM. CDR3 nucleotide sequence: TGTGCCAGCAGCCCCCAAAGGAGCTCCTACAATGAGCAGTTCTTC. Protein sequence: CASSPQRSSYNEQFF.

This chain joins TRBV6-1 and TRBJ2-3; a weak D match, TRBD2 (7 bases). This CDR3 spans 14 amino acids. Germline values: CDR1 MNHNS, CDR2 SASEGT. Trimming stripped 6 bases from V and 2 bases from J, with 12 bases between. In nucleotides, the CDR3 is TGTGCCAGCAGGGTGGGGGGGCTCACAGATACGCAGTATTTT. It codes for CASRVGGLTDTQYF.

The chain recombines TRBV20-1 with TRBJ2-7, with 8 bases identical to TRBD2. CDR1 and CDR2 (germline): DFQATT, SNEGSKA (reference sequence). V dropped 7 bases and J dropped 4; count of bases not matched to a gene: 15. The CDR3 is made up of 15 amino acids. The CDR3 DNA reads TGCAGTGTTTACGATGCGGCGGGAGGACTTTACGAGCAGTACTTC. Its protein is CSVYDAAGGLYEQYF.

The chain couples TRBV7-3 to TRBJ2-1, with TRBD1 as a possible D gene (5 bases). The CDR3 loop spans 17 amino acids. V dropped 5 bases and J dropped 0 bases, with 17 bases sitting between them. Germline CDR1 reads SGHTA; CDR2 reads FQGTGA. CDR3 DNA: TGTGCCAGCAGCCTAGGGGATCCGTTGAGCTCCTACAATGAGCAGTTCTTC. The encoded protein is CASSLGDPLSSYNEQFF. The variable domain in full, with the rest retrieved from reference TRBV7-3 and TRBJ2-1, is GAGVSQTPSNKVTEKGKYVELRCDPISGHTALYWYRQSLGQGPEFLIYFQGTGAADDSGLPNDRFFAVRPEGSVSTLKIQRTERGDSAVYLCASSLGDPLSSYNEQFFGPGTRLTVL.

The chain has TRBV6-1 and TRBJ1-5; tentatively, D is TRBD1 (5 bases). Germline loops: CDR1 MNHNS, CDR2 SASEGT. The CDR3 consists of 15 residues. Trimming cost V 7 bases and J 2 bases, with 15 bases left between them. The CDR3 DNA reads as TGTGCCAGCATGGAAGGGGTAATAGGCAATCAGCCCCAGCATTTT. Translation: CASMEGVIGNQPQHF.

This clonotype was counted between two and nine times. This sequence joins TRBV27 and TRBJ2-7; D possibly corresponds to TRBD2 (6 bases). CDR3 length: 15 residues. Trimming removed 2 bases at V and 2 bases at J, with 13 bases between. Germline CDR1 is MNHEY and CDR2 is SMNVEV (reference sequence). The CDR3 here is CASSLRQGLPYEQYF. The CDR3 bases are TGTGCCAGCAGTTTACGGCAGGGACTCCCCTACGAGCAGTACTTC.

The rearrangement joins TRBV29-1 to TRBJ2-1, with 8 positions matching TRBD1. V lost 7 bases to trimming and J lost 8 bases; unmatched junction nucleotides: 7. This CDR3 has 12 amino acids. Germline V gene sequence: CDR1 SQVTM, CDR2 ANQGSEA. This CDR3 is CSAEQGVDEQFF. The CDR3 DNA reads TGCAGCGCCGAACAGGGGGTGGATGAGCAGTTCTTC.

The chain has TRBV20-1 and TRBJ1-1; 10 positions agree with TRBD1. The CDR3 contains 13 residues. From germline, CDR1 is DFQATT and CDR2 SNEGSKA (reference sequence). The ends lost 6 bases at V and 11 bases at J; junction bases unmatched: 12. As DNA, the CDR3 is TGCAGTGCCCAAGATCCCGGGACAGGGGTGGCTTTCTTT. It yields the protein CSAQDPGTGVAFF.

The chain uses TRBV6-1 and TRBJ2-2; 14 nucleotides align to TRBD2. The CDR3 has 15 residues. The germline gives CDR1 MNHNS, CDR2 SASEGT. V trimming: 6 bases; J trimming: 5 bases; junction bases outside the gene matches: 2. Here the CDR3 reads CASSWTSGRTGELFF. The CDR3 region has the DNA TGTGCCAGCAGCTGGACTAGCGGGAGGACCGGGGAGCTGTTTTTT.

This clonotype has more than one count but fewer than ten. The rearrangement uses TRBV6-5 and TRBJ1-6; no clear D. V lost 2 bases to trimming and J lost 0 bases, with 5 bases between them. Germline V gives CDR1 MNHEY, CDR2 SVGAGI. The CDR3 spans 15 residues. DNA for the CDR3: TGTGCCAGCAGTTACGATAACTCCTATAATTCACCCCTCCACTTT. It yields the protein CASSYDNSYNSPLHF.

CDR3 region: CASSLFQFTDTQYF. The CDR3 DNA reads TGCGCCAGCAGCTTGTTCCAGTTCACAGATACGCAGTATTTT. This sequence joins TRBV5-1 and TRBJ2-3; D is unresolved. CDR1 is SGHRS, CDR2 YFSETQ, per germline. V shed 1 base and J shed 2 bases, with 8 bases lying between them. The CDR3 length is 14 residues.

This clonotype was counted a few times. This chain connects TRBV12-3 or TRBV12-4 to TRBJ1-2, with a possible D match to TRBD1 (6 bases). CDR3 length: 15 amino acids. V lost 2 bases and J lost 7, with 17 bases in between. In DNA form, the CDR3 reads TGTGCCAGCAGTTTAACACCGTCAGGGGAGGGTGGCTACACCTTC. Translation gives CASSLTPSGEGGYTF.

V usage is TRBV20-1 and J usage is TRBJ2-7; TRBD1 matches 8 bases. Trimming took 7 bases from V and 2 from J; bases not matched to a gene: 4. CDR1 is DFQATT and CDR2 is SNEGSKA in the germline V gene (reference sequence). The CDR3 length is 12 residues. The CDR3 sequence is CSDKTGAYEQYF. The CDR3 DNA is TGCAGTGACAAGACAGGGGCCTACGAGCAGTACTTC.